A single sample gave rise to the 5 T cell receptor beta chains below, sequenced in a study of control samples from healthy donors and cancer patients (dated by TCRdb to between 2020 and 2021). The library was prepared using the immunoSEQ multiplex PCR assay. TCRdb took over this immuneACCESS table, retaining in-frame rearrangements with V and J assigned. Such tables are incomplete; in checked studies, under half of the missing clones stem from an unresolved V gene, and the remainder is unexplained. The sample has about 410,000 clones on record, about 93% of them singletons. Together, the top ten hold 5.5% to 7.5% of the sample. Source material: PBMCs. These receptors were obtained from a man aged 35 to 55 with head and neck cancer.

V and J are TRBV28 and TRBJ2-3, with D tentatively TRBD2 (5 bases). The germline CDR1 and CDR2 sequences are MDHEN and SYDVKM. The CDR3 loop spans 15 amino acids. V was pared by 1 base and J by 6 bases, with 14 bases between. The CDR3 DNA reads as TGTGCCAGCAGTTTATCGTCCGGGGTTGGGGATACGCAGTATTTT. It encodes CASSLSSGVGDTQYF.

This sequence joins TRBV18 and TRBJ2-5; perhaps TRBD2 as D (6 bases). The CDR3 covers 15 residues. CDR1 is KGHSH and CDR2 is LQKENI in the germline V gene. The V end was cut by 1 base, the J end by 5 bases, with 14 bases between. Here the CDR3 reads CASSPQGLLGETQYF. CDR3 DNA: TGTGCCAGCTCACCACAGGGACTCCTGGGGGAGACCCAGTACTTC. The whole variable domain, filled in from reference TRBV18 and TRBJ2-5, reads NAGVMQNPRHLVRRRGQEARLRCSPMKGHSHVYWYRQLPEEGLKFMVYLQKENIIDESGMPKERFSAEFPKEGPSILRIQQVVRGDSAAYFCASSPQGLLGETQYFGPGTRLLVL.

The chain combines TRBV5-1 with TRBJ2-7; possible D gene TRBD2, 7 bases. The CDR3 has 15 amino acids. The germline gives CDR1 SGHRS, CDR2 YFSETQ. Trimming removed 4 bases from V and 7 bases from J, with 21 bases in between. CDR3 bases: TGCGCCAGCAGCGGAGGACTAGGGGGTACCTGGGAGCAGTACTTC. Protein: CASSGGLGGTWEQYF.

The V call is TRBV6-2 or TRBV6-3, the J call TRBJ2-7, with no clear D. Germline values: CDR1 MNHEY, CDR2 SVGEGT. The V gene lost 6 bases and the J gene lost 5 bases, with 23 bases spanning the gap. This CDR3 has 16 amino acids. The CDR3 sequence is CASSPPTRQGPHEQYF. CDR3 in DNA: TGTGCCAGCAGCCCACCGACACGTCAAGGGCCCCACGAGCAGTACTTC.

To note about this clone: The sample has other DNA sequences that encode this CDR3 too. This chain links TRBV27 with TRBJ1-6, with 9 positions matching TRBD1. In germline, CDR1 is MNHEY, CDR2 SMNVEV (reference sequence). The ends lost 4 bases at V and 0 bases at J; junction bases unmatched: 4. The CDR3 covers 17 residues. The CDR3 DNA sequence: TGTGCCAGCAGTTCGGACAGGGGAAGCTCCTATAATTCACCCCTCCACTTT. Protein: CASSSDRGSSYNSPLHF.